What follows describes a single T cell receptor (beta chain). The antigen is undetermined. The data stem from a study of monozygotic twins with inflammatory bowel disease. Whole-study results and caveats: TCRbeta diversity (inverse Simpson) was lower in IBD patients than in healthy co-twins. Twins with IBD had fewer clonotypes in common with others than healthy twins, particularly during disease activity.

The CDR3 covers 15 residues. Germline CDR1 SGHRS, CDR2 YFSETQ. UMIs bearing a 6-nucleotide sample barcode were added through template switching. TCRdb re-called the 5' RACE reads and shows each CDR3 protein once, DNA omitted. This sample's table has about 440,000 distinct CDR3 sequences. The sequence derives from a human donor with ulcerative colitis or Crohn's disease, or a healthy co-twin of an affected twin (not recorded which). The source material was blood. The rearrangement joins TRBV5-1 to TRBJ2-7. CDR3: CASSFEVQESYEQYF.